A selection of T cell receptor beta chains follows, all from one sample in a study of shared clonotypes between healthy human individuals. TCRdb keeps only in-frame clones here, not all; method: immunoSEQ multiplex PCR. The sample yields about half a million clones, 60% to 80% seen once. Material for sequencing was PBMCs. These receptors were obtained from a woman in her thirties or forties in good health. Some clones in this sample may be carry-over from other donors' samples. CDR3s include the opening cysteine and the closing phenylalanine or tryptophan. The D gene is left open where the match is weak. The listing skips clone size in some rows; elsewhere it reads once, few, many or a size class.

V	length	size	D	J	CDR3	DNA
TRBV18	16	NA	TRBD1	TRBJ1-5	CASSEDRVLSNQPQHF	TGTGCCAGCTCAGAGGACAGGGTGCTTAGCAATCAGCCCCAGCATTTT
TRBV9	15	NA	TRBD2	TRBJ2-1	CASSQSGRTYNEQFF	TGTGCCAGCAGTCAAAGCGGGAGGACCTACAATGAGCAGTTCTTC
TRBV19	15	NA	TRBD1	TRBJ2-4	CASRPGQGFTNIQYF	TGTGCCAGTAGGCCGGGACAGGGTTTTACAAACATTCAGTACTTC
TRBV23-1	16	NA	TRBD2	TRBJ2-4	CASSQKAGGTKNIQYF	TGCGCCAGCAGTCAAAAAGCGGGAGGAACCAAAAACATTCAGTACTTC
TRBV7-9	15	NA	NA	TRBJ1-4	CASSLHGPANEKLFF	TGTGCCAGCAGCTTACACGGACCGGCTAATGAAAAACTGTTTTTT
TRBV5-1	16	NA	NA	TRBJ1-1	CASSLEIGSMNTEAFF	TGCGCCAGCAGCTTGGAAATCGGGTCCATGAACACTGAAGCTTTCTTT
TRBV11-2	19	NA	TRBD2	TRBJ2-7	CASSLRYGTSGSGPYEQYF	TGTGCCAGCAGCTTAAGGTATGGAACTAGCGGGAGCGGTCCCTACGAGCAGTACTTC
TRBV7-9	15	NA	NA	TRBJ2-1	CASSLDIYPDNEQFF	TGTGCCAGCAGCTTAGACATCTATCCGGACAATGAGCAGTTCTTC
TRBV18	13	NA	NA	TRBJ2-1	CASSSQGRAEQFF	TGTGCCAGCTCATCACAGGGTCGGGCTGAGCAGTTCTTC
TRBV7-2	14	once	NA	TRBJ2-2	CASSLAQGGGELFF	TGTGCCAGCAGCTTAGCGCAGGGAGGCGGGGAGCTGTTTTTT
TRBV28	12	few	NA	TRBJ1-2	CASSPFIRGYTF	TGTGCCAGCAGTCCCTTTATTCGAGGCTACACCTTC
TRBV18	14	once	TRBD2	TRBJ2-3	CASSPIAGENTQYF	TGTGCCAGCTCACCAATCGCGGGAGAGAATACGCAGTATTTT
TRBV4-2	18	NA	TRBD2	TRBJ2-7	CASSQGGTGTSGSYEQYF	TGTGCCAGCAGCCAAGGCGGTACTGGGACTAGCGGGAGCTACGAGCAGTACTTC
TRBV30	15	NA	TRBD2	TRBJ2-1	CAWSKAGGPWNEQFF	TGTGCCTGGAGTAAGGCGGGAGGGCCTTGGAATGAGCAGTTCTTC
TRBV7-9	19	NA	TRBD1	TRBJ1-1	CASSLVGDRGFEFLSEAFF	TGTGCCAGCAGCTTAGTGGGAGACAGGGGGTTCGAGTTTCTTTCTGAAGCTTTCTTT
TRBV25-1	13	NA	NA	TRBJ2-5	CASWTVGSSTQYF	TGTGCCAGCTGGACAGTTGGGTCCTCGACCCAGTACTTC
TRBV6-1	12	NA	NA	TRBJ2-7	CASSDPSYEQYF	TGTGCCAGCAGTGACCCCTCCTACGAGCAGTACTTC
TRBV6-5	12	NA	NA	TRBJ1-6	CASSYSTSPLHF	TGTGCCAGCAGTTACTCGACTTCACCCCTCCACTTT
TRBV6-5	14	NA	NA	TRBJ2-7	CASRSPGARGEQYF	TGTGCCAGCAGGTCCCCCGGGGCGAGGGGAGAGCAGTACTTC
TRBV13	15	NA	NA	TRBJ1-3	CASSRRLSSGNTIYF	TGTGCCAGCAGCCGACGACTAAGCTCTGGAAACACCATATATTTT
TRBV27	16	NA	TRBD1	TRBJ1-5	CASSFVTGGVRQPQHF	TGTGCCAGCAGTTTCGTAACAGGGGGCGTGAGGCAGCCCCAGCATTTT
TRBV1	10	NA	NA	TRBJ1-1	CTSSQEKAFF	TGCACCAGCAGCCAAGAAAAAGCTTTCTTT
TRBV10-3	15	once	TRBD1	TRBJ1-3	CAISDPGQGVNTIYF	TGTGCCATCAGTGACCCTGGACAGGGGGTAAACACCATATATTTT
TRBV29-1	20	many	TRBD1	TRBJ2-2	CSVATGTGGSGGRVTGELFF	TGCAGCGTCGCTACCGGGACAGGGGGGTCTGGCGGGAGGGTCACCGGGGAGCTGTTTTTT
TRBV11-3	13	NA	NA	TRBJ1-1	CASSLDLDTEAFF	TGTGCCAGCAGCTTAGATCTGGACACTGAAGCTTTCTTT
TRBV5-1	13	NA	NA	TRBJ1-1	CASSLIQNTEAFF	TGCGCCAGCAGCTTGATTCAAAACACTGAAGCTTTCTTT
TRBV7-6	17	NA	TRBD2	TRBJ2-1	CASSLVLGLAGNNEQFF	TGTGCCAGCAGCTTAGTGTTGGGACTAGCGGGTAACAATGAGCAGTTCTTC
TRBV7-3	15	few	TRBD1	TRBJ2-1	CASSLTTGGSNEQFF	TGTGCCAGCAGCTTAACGACAGGGGGCTCCAATGAGCAGTTCTTC